The clone carrying this T cell receptor beta chain was counted at least ten times. Its antigen is currently unknown. The data stem from a study of cytotoxic CD8 clonotypes in ibrutinib-treated CLL. Whole-study context: The subjects consisted of eleven to twelve relapsed/refractory and roughly 15 treatment-naive individuals, with some 17 IGHV unmutated.

Study outcomes and limitations: On treatment, the uncommon public clonotypes contracted or remained stable. Sampling time points were not equivalent between sustained-remission and progressing patients. Starting clonality was above that of age-matched healthy donors and tracked circulating CD8+ T-cell counts.

Sequencing used immunoSEQ multiplex PCR; TCRdb keeps in-frame clones, though not all of them. Counted here are tens of thousands of clones, approximately 67% occurring once; the ten biggest clones make up 45% to 60%. With 10 bases clipped from V and 5 bases from J, the junction kept 7 bases outside the gene matches. The CDR3 runs 12 residues. The germline CDR1 and CDR2 sequences are MNHEY and SVGAGI. V usage is TRBV6-5 and J usage is TRBJ1-2, with 7 nucleotides matching TRBD1. This TCR was sampled from a human donor with chronic lymphocytic leukemia. The sequences come from PBMCs, collected at disease progression, from a patient treated with ibrutinib. For the CDR3, the DNA is TGTGCCACTGGGGACAGTCCTTATGGCTACACCTTC. This codes for CATGDSPYGYTF.